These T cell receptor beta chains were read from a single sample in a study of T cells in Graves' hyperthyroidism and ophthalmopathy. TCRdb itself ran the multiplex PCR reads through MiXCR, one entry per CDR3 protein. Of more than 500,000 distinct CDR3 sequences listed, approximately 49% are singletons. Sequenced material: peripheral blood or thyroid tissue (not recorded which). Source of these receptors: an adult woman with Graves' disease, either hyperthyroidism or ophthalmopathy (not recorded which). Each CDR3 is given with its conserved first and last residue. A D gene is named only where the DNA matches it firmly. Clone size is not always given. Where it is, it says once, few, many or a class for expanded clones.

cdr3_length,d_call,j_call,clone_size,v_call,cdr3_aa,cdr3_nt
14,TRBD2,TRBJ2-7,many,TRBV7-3,CASSLGAGAYEQYF,TGTGCCAGCAGCTTAGGGGCGGGGGCCTACGAGCAGTACTTC
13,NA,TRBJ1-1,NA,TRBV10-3,CAISESKKTEAFF,TGTGCCATCAGTGAGTCCAAAAAGACTGAAGCTTTCTTT
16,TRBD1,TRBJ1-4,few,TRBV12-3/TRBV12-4,CASSTYNRGANEKLFF,TGTGCCAGCAGTACTTATAACAGGGGTGCTAATGAAAAACTGTTTTTT
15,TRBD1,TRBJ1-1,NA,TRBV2,CASVQYLTGVPEAFF,TGTGCCAGCGTACAATACCTAACAGGGGTACCTGAAGCTTTCTTT
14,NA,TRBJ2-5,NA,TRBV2,CASSFMGPQETQYF,TGTGCCAGCAGCTTCATGGGCCCCCAAGAGACCCAGTACTTC
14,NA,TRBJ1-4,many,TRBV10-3,CAIRGTEDNEKLFF,TGTGCCATCAGGGGGACTGAGGATAATGAAAAACTGTTTTTT
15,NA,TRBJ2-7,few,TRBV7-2,CASSYGGQGLHEQYF,TGTGCCAGCAGCTATGGAGGCCAGGGACTCCACGAGCAGTACTTC
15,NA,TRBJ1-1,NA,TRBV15,CATSRDTDRNTEAFF,TGTGCCACCAGCAGAGATACGGACAGGAACACTGAAGCTTTCTTT
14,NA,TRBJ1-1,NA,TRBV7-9,CASSSGGAANEAFF,TGTGCCAGCAGCTCTGGTGGGGCAGCGAATGAAGCTTTCTTT
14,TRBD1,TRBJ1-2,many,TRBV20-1,CSARTGGSNYGYTF,TGCAGTGCCCGGACAGGGGGCTCGAACTATGGCTACACCTTC
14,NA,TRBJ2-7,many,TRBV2,CASARAGRSYEQYF,TGTGCCAGCGCCCGTGCTGGCCGATCCTACGAGCAGTACTTC
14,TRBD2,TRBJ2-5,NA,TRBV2,CASSGTSGRGTQYF,TGTGCCAGCAGTGGGACTAGCGGGAGGGGGACCCAGTACTTC
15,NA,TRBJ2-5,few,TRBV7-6,CASSLSRGDQETQYF,TGTGCCAGCAGCTTATCGCGGGGAGATCAAGAGACCCAGTACTTC
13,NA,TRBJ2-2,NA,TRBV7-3,CASSWTSTGELFF,TGTGCCAGCAGCTGGACGAGTACCGGGGAGCTGTTTTTT
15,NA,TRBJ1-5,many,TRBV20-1,CSARKGLRNNQPQHF,TGCAGTGCTAGAAAGGGCCTCCGGAACAATCAGCCCCAGCATTTT
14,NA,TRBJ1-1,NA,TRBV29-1,CSDMGRGVNTEAFF,TGCAGCGATATGGGACGGGGCGTAAACACTGAAGCTTTCTTT
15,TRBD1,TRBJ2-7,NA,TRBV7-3,CASSLTGRQGGEQYF,TGTGCCAGCAGCTTAACAGGTCGACAGGGGGGTGAGCAGTACTTC
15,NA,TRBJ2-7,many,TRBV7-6,CASSHHLQGSYEQYF,TGTGCCAGCAGCCACCACCTACAGGGCTCCTACGAGCAGTACTTC
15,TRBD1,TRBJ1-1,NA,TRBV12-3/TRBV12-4,CANSVGGQANTEAFF,TGTGCCAACAGCGTGGGGGGACAGGCGAACACTGAAGCTTTCTTT
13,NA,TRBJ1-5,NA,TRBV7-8,CASSSVNNQPQHF,TGTGCCAGCAGCTCCGTCAATAATCAGCCCCAGCATTTT
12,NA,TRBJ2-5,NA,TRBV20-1,CSASTGQETQYF,TGCAGTGCTAGTACAGGCCAAGAGACCCAGTACTTC
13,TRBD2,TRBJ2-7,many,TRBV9,CASSVSGDYEQYF,TGTGCCAGCAGCGTTAGCGGGGACTACGAGCAGTACTTC
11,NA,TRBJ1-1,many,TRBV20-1,CSARVGLGAFF,TGCAGTGCTAGAGTAGGCCTTGGCGCTTTCTTT
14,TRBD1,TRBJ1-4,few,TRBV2,CASGGQGANEKLFF,TGTGCCAGCGGGGGACAGGGGGCGAATGAAAAACTGTTTTTT
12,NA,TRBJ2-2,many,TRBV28,CASSSGTGELFF,TGCGCCAGCAGCTCTGGGACCGGGGAGCTGTTTTTT
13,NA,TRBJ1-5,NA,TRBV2,CASSEEWGQPQHF,TGTGCCAGCAGTGAAGAGTGGGGACAGCCCCAGCATTTT
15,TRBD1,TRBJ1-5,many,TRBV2,CASSELTGGYQPQHF,TGTGCCAGCAGTGAATTGACAGGGGGTTATCAGCCCCAGCATTTT
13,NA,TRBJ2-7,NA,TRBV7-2,CASSTQGGDEQYF,TGTGCCAGCAGCACACAGGGGGGGGACGAGCAGTACTTC
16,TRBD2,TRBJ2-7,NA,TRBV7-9,CASSGLAGGLGYEQYF,TGTGCCAGCAGTGGACTAGCGGGAGGGTTGGGGTACGAGCAGTACTTC
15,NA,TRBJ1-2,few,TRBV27,CASSLEPGLYYGYTF,TGTGCCAGCAGTTTAGAGCCGGGACTCTACTATGGCTACACCTTC
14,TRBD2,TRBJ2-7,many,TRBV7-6,CASSPAAGVHEQYF,TGTGCCAGCAGCCCCGCAGCGGGGGTCCACGAGCAGTACTTC
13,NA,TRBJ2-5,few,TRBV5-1,CASKRADRETQYF,TGCGCCAGCAAGCGGGCCGACAGAGAGACCCAGTACTTC
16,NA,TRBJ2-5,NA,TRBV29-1,CSVKTPGGAPQETQYF,TGCAGCGTTAAGACCCCGGGCGGAGCTCCCCAAGAGACCCAGTACTTC
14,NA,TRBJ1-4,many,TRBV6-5,CASSYRQSPEKLFF,TGTGCCAGCAGTTACCGGCAGTCCCCTGAAAAACTGTTTTTT
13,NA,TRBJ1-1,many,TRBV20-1,CSAAGPWNGEAFF,TGCAGTGCTGCCGGACCCTGGAACGGTGAAGCTTTCTTT
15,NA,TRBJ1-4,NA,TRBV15,CATSRDGGGDEKLFF,TGTGCCACCAGCAGAGATGGGGGAGGGGATGAAAAACTGTTTTTT
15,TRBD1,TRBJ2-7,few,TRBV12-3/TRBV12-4,CASSPSSTGGYEQYF,TGTGCCAGCAGCCCCTCCTCGACAGGGGGCTACGAGCAGTACTTC
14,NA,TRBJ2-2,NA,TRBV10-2,CASSHGQNTGELFF,TGCGCCAGCAGCCATGGACAGAACACCGGGGAGCTGTTTTTT
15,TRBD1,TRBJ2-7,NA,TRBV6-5,CASSYGQGFRYEQYF,TGTGCCAGCAGTTACGGACAGGGTTTCCGCTACGAGCAGTACTTC
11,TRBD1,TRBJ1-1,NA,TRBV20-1,CTTTGGTEAFF,TGCACTACGACAGGGGGCACTGAAGCTTTCTTT
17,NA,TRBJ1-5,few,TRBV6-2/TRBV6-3,CASSPITTGLSNQPQHF,TGTGCCAGCAGTCCGATAACAACAGGTTTAAGTAATCAGCCCCAGCATTTT
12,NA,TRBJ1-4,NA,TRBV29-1,CSLGSWGEKLFF,TGCAGCTTAGGCTCCTGGGGTGAAAAACTGTTTTTT
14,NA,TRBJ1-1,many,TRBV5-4,CASSIDGGSTEAFF,TGTGCCAGCAGCATCGATGGGGGTAGCACTGAAGCTTTCTTT
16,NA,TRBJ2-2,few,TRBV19,CASSIDGGRNTGELFF,TGTGCCAGTAGTATAGACGGGGGGCGGAACACCGGGGAGCTGTTTTTT
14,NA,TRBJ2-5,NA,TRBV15,CATSSYSLDETQYF,TGTGCCACCAGCAGCTACTCGCTGGACGAGACCCAGTACTTC
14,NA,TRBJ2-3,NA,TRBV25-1,CASLGPRITDTQYF,TGTGCCAGCCTTGGACCAAGGATCACAGATACGCAGTATTTT
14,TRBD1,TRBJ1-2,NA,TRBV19,CASSWTGGSYGYTF,TGTGCCAGTAGCTGGACAGGGGGCAGCTATGGCTACACCTTC
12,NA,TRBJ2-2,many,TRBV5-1,CASRVGVGELFF,TGCGCCAGCCGAGTCGGAGTCGGGGAGCTGTTTTTT
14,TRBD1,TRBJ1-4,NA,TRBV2,CASSGTGTNEKLFF,TGTGCCAGCAGTGGGACAGGAACTAATGAAAAACTGTTTTTT
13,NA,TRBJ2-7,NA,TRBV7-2,CASRGPQGSEQYF,TGTGCCAGCAGGGGTCCCCAGGGATCCGAGCAGTACTTC
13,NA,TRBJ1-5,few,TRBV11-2,CASSPSDGQPQHF,TGTGCCAGCAGCCCCTCGGATGGGCAGCCCCAGCATTTT
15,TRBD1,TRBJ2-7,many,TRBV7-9,CASSLTGQGIYEQYF,TGTGCCAGCAGCTTAACGGGACAGGGAATCTACGAGCAGTACTTC